The subject of this entry is one T cell receptor (beta chain). What it recognizes is unknown. These data are taken from a study of OX40 agonist ivuxolimab in advanced cancers. Study context: Ivuxolimab is a fully human IgG2 antibody that activates OX40 (CD134). Those treated in dose escalation had hepatocellular carcinoma, melanoma, renal cell cancer or head and neck cancer.

The study's findings and limits: On average, CD8+ T cells showed a greater number of expanded clones than CD4+.

Using immunoSEQ multiplex PCR, the repertoire was profiled, and TCRdb retains in-frame clones only, with some absent. In the table there are 52,000 or so clones, 88% of which are singletons. Sequenced here: CD4+ or CD8+ T cells sorted from blood, sampled in a trial of the OX40 agonist ivuxolimab. The clonotype was recovered from an adult with an advanced solid tumor such as melanoma, head and neck, liver or kidney cancer.

CDR3 amino acids: CASSQDWTEAFF. In DNA form, the CDR3 reads TGCGCCAGCAGCCAAGATTGGACTGAAGCTTTCTTT. The chain couples TRBV4-1 to TRBJ1-1; D unclear. Trimming pared 0 bases from V and 5 bases from J, leaving 4 bases between. The length of the CDR3 is 12 residues. Germline lookup yields CDR1 MGHRA and CDR2 YSYEKL.